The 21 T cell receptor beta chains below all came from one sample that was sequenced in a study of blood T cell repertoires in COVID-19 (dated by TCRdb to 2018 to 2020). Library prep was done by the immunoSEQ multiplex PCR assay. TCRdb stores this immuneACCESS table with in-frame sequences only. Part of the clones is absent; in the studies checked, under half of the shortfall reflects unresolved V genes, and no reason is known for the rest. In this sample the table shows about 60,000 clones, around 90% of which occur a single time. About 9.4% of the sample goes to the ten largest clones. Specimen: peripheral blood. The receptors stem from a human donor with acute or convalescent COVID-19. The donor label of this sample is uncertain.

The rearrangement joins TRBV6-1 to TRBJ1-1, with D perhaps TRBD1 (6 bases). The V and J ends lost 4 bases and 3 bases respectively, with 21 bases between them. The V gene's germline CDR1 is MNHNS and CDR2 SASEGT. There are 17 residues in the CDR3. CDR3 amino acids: CASSGRDISYRYTEAFF. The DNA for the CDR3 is TGTGCCAGCAGTGGCCGGGACATATCCTATCGGTACACTGAAGCTTTCTTT.

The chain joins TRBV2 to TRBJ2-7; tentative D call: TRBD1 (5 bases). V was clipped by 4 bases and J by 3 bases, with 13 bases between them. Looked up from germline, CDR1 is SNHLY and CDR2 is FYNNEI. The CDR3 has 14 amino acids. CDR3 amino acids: CASSVEGAFYEQYV. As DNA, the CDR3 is TGTGCCAGCAGTGTTGAAGGGGCCTTCTACGAGCAGTACGTC.

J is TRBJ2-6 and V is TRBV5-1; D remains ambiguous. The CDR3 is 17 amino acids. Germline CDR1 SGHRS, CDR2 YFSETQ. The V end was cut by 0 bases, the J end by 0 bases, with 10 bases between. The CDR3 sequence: CASSLDTVNSGANVLTF. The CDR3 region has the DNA TGCGCCAGCAGCTTGGACACAGTAAACTCTGGGGCCAACGTCCTGACTTTC.

CDR3 nucleotide sequence: TGCAGTGCTAGTGACTACCCTACGCAGTATTTT. This gives the protein CSASDYPTQYF. V and J are TRBV20-1 and TRBJ2-3; tentatively, D is TRBD2 (5 bases). The CDR3 has 11 residues. V was trimmed by 3 bases and J by 8 bases, leaving 9 bases between them. Germline V CDR1 and CDR2: DFQATT, SNEGSKA (reference sequence).

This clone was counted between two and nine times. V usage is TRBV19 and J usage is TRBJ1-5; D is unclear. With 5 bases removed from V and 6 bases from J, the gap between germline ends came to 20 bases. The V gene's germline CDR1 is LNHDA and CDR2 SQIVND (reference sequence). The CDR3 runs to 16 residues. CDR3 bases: TGTGCCAGTAGTCGACCTATGGCGGGAGATCGTCAGCCCCAGCATTTT. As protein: CASSRPMAGDRQPQHF.

The CDR3 here is CASSIPDRVDTQYF. The CDR3, as DNA: TGTGCCAGCAGTATTCCGGACAGGGTGGATACGCAGTATTTT. The chain is built from TRBV28 and TRBJ2-3, with 8 bases matching TRBD1. With 5 bases clipped from V and 6 bases from J, the junction kept 7 bases outside the gene matches. Looked up from germline, CDR1 is MDHEN and CDR2 is SYDVKM. This CDR3 has 14 amino acids. Full variable domain (rest looked up from reference TRBV28 and TRBJ2-3): DVKVTQSSRYLVKRTGEKVFLECVQDMDHENMFWYRQDPGLGLRLIYFSYDVKMKEKGDIPEGYSVSREKKERFSLILESASTNQTSMYLCASSIPDRVDTQYFGPGTRLTVL.

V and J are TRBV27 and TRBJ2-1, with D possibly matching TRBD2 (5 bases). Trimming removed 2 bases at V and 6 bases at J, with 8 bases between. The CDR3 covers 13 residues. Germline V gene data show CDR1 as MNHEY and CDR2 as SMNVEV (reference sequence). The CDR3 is CASSLGGLNEQFF. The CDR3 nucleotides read TGTGCCAGCAGTTTAGGAGGACTCAATGAGCAGTTCTTC.

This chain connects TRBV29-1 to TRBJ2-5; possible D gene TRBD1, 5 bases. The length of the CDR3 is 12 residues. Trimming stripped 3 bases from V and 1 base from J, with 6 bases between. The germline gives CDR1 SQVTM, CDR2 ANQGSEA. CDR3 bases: TGCAGCGTTGACAGGGTCCAAGAGACCCAGTACTTC. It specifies CSVDRVQETQYF.

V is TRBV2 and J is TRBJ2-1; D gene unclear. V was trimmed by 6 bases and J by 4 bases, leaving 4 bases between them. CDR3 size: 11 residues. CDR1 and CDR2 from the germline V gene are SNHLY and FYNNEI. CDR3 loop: CASRLYNEQFF. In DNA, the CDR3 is TGTGCCAGCAGACTATACAATGAGCAGTTCTTC.

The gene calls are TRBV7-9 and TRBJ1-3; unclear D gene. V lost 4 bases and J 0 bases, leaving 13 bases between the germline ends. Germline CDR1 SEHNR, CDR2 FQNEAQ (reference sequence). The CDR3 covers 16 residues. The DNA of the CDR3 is TGTGCCAGCAGCTACCTTCGGGGTGGCTCTGGAAACACCATATATTTT. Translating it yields CASSYLRGGSGNTIYF.

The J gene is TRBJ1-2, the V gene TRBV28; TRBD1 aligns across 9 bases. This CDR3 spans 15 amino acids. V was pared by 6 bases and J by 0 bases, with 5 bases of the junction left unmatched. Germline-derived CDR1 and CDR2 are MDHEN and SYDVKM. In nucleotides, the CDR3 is TGTGCCAGCAGCTACGGGACAGGGCCTAACTATGGCTACACCTTC. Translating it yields CASSYGTGPNYGYTF.

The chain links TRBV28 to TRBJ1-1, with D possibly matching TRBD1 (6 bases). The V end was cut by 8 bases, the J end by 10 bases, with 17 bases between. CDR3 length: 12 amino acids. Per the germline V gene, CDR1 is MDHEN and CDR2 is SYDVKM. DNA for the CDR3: TGTGCCAGCTTGGCAGGGGACCGTTTAGCTTTCTTT. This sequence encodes CASLAGDRLAFF.

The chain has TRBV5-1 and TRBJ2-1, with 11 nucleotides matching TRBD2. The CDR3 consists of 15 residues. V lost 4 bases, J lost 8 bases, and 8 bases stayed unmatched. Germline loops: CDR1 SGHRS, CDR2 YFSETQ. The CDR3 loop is CASSETSGGLHEQFF. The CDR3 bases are TGCGCCAGCAGCGAAACTAGCGGGGGTCTCCATGAGCAGTTCTTC.

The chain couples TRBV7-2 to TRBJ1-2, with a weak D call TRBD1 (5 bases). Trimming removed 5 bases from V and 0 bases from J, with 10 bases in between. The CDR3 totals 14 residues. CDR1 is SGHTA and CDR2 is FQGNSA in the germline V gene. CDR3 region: CASSQGHANYGYTF. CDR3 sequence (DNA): TGTGCCAGCAGCCAAGGACACGCTAACTATGGCTACACCTTC.

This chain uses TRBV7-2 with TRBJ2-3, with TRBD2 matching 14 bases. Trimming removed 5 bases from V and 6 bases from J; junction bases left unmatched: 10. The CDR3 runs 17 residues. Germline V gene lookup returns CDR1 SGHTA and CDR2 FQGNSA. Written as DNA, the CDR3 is TGTGCCAGCAGCCAACGACTAGCGGGGGGGCCCTATGATACGCAGTATTTT. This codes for CASSQRLAGGPYDTQYF.

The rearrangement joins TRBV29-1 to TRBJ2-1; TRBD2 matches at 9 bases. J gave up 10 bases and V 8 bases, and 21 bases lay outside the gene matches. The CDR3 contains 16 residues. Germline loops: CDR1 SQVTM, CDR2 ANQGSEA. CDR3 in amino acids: CSLSLIAGVGTKEQFF. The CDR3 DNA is TGCAGCCTCTCTCTCATAGCGGGAGTGGGGACTAAGGAGCAGTTCTTC.

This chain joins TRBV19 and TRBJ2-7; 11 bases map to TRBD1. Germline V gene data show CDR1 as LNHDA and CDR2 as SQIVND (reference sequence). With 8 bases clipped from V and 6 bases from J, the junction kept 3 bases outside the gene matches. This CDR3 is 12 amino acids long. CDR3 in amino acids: CASEDRGREQYF. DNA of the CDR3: TGTGCCAGTGAGGACAGGGGGCGCGAGCAGTACTTC.

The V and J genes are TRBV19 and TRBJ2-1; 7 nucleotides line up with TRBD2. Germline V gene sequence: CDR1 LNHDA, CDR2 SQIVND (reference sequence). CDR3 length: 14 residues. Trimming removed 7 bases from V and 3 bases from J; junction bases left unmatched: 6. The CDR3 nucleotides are TGTGCCAGTACCCTTGGACTAGACTACAATGAGCAGTTCTTC. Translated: CASTLGLDYNEQFF.

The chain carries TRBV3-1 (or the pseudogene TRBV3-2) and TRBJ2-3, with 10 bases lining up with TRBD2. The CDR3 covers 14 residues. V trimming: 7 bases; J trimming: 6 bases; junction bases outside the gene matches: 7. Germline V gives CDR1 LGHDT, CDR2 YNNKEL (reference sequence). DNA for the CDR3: TGTGCCAGCACCAGAAGCGGGAGGGCGGATACGCAGTATTTT. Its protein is CASTRSGRADTQYF.

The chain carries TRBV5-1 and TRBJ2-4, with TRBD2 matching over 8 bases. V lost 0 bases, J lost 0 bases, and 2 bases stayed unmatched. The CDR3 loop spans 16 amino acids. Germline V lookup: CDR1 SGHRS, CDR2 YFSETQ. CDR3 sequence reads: CASSLAGGLAKNIQYF. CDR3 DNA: TGCGCCAGCAGCTTGGCGGGGGGGTTAGCCAAAAACATTCAGTACTTC.

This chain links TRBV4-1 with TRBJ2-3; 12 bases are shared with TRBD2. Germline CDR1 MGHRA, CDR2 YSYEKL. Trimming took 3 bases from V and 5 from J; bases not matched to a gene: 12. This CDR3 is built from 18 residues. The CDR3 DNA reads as TGCGCCAGCAGCCACCCCAGCGGACTAGCGGGACAGGGAGATACGCAGTATTTT. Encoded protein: CASSHPSGLAGQGDTQYF.